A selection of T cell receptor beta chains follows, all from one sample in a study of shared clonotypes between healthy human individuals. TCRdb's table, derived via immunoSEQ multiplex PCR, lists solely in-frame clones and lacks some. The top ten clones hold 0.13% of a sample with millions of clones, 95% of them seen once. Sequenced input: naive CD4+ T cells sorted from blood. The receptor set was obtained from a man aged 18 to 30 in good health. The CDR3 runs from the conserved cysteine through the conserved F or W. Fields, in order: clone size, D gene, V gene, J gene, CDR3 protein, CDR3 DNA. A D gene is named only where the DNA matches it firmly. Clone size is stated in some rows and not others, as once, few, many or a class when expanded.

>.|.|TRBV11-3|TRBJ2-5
CASSLQGGGQETQYF
TGTGCCAGCAGCTTACAGGGTGGGGGGCAAGAGACCCAGTACTTC
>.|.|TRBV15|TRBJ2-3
CATSRVVTSQYF
TGTGCCACCAGCAGAGTCGTAACCTCGCAGTATTTT
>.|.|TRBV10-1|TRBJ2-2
CASSGQGSGELFF
TGCGCCAGCTCCGGGCAGGGAAGCGGGGAGCTGTTTTTT
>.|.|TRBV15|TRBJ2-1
CATSRDQGGSGNEQFF
TGTGCCACCAGCAGAGATCAGGGAGGCAGCGGCAATGAGCAGTTCTTC
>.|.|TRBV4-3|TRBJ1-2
CASSQEPGPYGYTF
TGCGCCAGCAGCCAGGAACCCGGGCCCTATGGCTACACCTTC
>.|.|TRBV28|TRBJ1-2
CASSLLRYGYTF
TGTGCCAGCAGTTTACTTAGATATGGCTACACCTTC
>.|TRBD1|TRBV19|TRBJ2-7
CARNRDRDFYEQYF
TGTGCCAGAAACCGGGACAGGGATTTCTACGAGCAGTACTTC
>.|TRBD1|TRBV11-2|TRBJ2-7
CASSLAHRGPYEQYF
TGTGCCAGCAGCTTAGCCCACAGGGGGCCCTACGAGCAGTACTTC
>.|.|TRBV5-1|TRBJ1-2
CASSLRTATTSNGYTF
TGCGCCAGCAGCTTACGGACGGCCACAACTTCCAATGGCTACACCTTC
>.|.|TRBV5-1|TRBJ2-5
CASSLGSGGSETQYF
TGCGCCAGCAGCTTGGGCTCAGGCGGTTCAGAGACCCAGTACTTC
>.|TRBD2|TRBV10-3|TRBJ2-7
CAISDTGTSGGEQYF
TGTGCCATCAGCGACACCGGGACTAGCGGGGGTGAGCAGTACTTC
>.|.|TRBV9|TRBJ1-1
CASSVVVQRNTEAFF
TGTGCCAGCAGCGTAGTCGTCCAGCGAAACACTGAAGCTTTCTTT
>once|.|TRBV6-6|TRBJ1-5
CASSYGQLYSNQPQHF
TGTGCCAGCAGTTACGGGCAGCTTTATAGCAATCAGCCCCAGCATTTT
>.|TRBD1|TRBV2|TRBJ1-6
CARRQGADSPLHF
TGTGCCAGACGTCAGGGGGCAGATTCACCCCTCCACTTT
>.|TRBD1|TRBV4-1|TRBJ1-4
CASSPGQGGPLANEKLFF
TGCGCCAGCAGCCCCGGACAGGGGGGCCCCCTGGCTAATGAAAAACTGTTTTTT
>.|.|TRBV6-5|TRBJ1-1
CASSRTGNTEAFF
TGTGCCAGCAGTCGGACGGGGAACACTGAAGCTTTCTTT
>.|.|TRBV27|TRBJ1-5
CASSSLTGSNQPQHF
TGTGCCAGCAGTAGCTTAACAGGGTCCAATCAGCCCCAGCATTTT
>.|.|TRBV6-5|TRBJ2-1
CASAGTSEQFF
TGTGCCAGCGCAGGGACCTCTGAGCAGTTCTTC
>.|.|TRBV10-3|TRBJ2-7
CAISEGREQYF
TGTGCCATCAGTGAGGGCCGAGAGCAGTACTTC